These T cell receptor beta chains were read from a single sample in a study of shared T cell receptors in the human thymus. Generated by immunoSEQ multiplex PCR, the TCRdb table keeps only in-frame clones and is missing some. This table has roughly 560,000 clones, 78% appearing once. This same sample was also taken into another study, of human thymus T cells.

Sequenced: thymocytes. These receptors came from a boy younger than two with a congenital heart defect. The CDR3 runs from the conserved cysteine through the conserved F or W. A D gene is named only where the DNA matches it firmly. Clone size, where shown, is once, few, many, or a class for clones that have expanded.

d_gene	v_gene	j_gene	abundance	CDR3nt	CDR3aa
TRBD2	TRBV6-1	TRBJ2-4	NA	TGTGCCAGCAGTGAACTAAACACCGGGACTAGCGGGAGGGGGGGAGCCAAAAACATTCAGTACTTC	CASSELNTGTSGRGGAKNIQYF
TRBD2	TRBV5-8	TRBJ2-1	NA	TGTGCCAGCAGCTTCCCCGGGACTAGCGACTACAATGAGCAGTTCTTC	CASSFPGTSDYNEQFF
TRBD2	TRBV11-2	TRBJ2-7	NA	TGTGCCAGCAGCTTAGACCCCGGACTAGTAACCTACGAGCAGTACTTC	CASSLDPGLVTYEQYF
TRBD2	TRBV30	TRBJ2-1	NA	TGTGCCTGGACCGTAGCGGGAGGCGACAATGAGCAGTTCTTC	CAWTVAGGDNEQFF
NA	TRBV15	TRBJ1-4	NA	TGTGCCACCAGCAGAGAAGGGGGGGCTTATGAAAAACTGTTTTTT	CATSREGGAYEKLFF
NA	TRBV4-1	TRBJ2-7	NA	TGCGCCAGCAGCCACGATCGACAGGACCCACGGGACGAGCAGTACTTC	CASSHDRQDPRDEQYF
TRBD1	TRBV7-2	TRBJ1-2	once	TGTGCCAGCAGCTCTACAGGGGGTGGCTACACCTTC	CASSSTGGGYTF
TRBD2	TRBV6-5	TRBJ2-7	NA	TGTGCCAGCAGTCGGACTAGCGGGAGGATCTACGAGCAGTACTTC	CASSRTSGRIYEQYF
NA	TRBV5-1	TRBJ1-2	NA	TGCGCCAGCAGCTTGGGCCTTCCGACAGGAGAAAACTATGGCTACACCTTC	CASSLGLPTGENYGYTF
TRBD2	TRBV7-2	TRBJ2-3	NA	TGTGCCAGCAGCTCTCCCTCGAAACTAGCGGGAGTAGATACGCAGTATTTT	CASSSPSKLAGVDTQYF
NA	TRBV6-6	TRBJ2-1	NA	TGTGCCAGCAGTACCCGGGGAGGCAATGAGCAGTTCTTC	CASSTRGGNEQFF
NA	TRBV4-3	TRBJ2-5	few	TGCGCCAGCAGCCAAGGCCAGCGGCCCCAAGGAGAGACCCAGTACTTC	CASSQGQRPQGETQYF
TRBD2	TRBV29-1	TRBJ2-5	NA	TGCAGCGTTTCCCCGGGACTACCAGACCAAGAGACCCAGTACTTC	CSVSPGLPDQETQYF
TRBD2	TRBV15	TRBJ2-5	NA	TGTGCCACCAGCAGTGTCTACGGACTAGCGGGGGTGAAGACCCAGTACTTC	CATSSVYGLAGVKTQYF
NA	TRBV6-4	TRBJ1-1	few	TGTGCCAGCACTAATGTCTTAGGGGCTGAAGCTTTCTTT	CASTNVLGAEAFF
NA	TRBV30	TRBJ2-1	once	TGTGCCTGGAGCTTGCCGGGGTACAATGAGCAGTTCTTC	CAWSLPGYNEQFF
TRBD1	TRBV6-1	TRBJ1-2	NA	TGTGCCAGCAGTGTACCGGACAGGGCCTATGGCTACACCTTC	CASSVPDRAYGYTF
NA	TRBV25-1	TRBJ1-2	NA	TGTGCCAGCAGTGTGTCCGACAGCATCTATGGCTACACCTTC	CASSVSDSIYGYTF
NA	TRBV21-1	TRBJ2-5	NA	TGTGCCAGCAGCAAAGTGGTAGGGGTGCGAGAGACCCAGTACTTC	CASSKVVGVRETQYF
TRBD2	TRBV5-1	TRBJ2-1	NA	TGCGCCAGCAGTGGGCCGGGACTAGCATACAATGAGCAGTTCTTC	CASSGPGLAYNEQFF
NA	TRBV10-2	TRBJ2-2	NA	TGCGCCAGCAGGAAGGGTAGGGGCCCCCAGGGCACCGGGGAGCTGTTTTTT	CASRKGRGPQGTGELFF
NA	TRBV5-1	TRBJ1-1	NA	TGCGCCAGCAGCCAACAGGGAACGGTGAACCCTGAAGCTTTCTTT	CASSQQGTVNPEAFF
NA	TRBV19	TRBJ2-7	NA	TGTGTCAGCTCGCCTCGGGTAGACCCTTCCTACGAGCAGTACTTC	CVSSPRVDPSYEQYF
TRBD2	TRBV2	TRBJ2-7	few	TGTGCCAGCAGTGAAGCGGTCGTCGGGACTAGCGGGAGTGAGCAGTACTTC	CASSEAVVGTSGSEQYF
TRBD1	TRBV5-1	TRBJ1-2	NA	TGCGCCAGCAGCCCCCTCCCGACAGGGAATAACTATGGCTACACCTTC	CASSPLPTGNNYGYTF
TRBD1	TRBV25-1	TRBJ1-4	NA	TGTGCCAGCAGTGGAGGACAGGGGGCGCGAAGTAATGAAAAACTGTTTTTT	CASSGGQGARSNEKLFF
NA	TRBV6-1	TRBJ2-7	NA	TGTGCCAGCAGTGAAGGACGGCTGGGCGACGAGCAGTACTTC	CASSEGRLGDEQYF
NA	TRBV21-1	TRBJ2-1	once	TGTGCCACCAGCCTCCGGGACAGGGTCCAGGCGGTGGTGTTCTTC	CATSLRDRVQAVVFF
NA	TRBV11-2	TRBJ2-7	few	TGTGCCAGCAGTCCCCTGCTGGCGACTCCCTCCTACGAGCAGTACTTC	CASSPLLATPSYEQYF
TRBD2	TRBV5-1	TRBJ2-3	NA	TGCGCCAGCAACTTGGAACTAGCGGGAAGGGTTCGGGCCACAGATACGCAGTATTTT	CASNLELAGRVRATDTQYF
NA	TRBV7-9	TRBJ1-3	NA	TGTGCCAGCAGCGTAGACGGTGGAAACACCATATATTTT	CASSVDGGNTIYF
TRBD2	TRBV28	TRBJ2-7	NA	TGTGCCAGCAGTCGACTAGCGGGAGTACCCACCTACGAGCAGTACTTC	CASSRLAGVPTYEQYF
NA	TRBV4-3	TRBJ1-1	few	TGCGCCAGCAGCCAAGATGTCGTGACTGAAGCTTTCTTT	CASSQDVVTEAFF
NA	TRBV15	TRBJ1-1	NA	TGTGCCACCAGCAGAGCAGGGAGGGGGAACACTGAAGCTTTCTTT	CATSRAGRGNTEAFF
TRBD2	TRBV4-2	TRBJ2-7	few	TGTGCCAGCAGCCAAGGGACTAGCGCCATCTACGAGCAGTACTTC	CASSQGTSAIYEQYF
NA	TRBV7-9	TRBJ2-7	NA	TGTGCCAGCAGCTACCAGGTGAACTACGAGCAGTACTTC	CASSYQVNYEQYF
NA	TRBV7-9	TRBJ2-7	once	TGTGCCAGCAGCTCCACGAGCTCCTACGAGCAGTACTTC	CASSSTSSYEQYF
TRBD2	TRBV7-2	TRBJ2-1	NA	TGTGCCAGCAGCTGGGGGGCTAGCGGGACCAATGAGCAGTTCTTC	CASSWGASGTNEQFF
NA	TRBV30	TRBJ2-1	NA	TGTGCCTGGAGTGTAGCCGGGAAACGGGGCTACAATGAGCAGTTCTTC	CAWSVAGKRGYNEQFF
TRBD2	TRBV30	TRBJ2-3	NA	TGTGCCTGGGGGTGGCGGGAGTTTCGGAGCACAGATACGCAGTATTTT	CAWGWREFRSTDTQYF
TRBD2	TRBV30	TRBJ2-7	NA	TGTGCCTGGAGTCCGGGACTAGCGGGAGTTGGCGAGCAGTACTTC	CAWSPGLAGVGEQYF
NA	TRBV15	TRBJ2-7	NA	TGTGCCACCAGCAGATACCAGGGTTCTCCCTCCTACGAGCAGTACTTC	CATSRYQGSPSYEQYF
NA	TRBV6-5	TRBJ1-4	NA	TGTGCCAGTGGTGGAGACAGCTCTAATGAAAAACTGTTTTTT	CASGGDSSNEKLFF
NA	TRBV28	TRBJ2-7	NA	TGTGCCAGCAGTCCCCCGAGGTACGAGCAGTACTTC	CASSPPRYEQYF
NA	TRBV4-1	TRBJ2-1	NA	TGCGCCAGCAGCCTCTTAGCGGTTACCTACAATGAGCAGTTCTTC	CASSLLAVTYNEQFF
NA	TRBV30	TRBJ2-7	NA	TGTGCCTGGAGTCCACAGGATTGGAGCTACGAGCAGTACTTC	CAWSPQDWSYEQYF
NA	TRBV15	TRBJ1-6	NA	TGTGCCACGGGGAGAGGGCTTTCACCCCTCCACTTT	CATGRGLSPLHF
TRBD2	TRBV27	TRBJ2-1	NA	TGTGCCAGCAGTTTCAGGACTAGCGGGAGGAAGGCCTACAATGAGCAGTTCTTC	CASSFRTSGRKAYNEQFF
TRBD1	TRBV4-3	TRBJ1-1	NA	TGCGCCAGCAGCCCGCGAGAGACAGGGGAGGGAGGTAGCGAAGCTTTCTTT	CASSPRETGEGGSEAFF
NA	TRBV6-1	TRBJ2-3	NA	TGTGCCAGCAGTTTCCACTCAGATACGCAGTATTTT	CASSFHSDTQYF
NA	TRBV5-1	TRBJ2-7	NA	TGCGCCAGCAGCTCCTTCGACGTGCTATCGAAGCCCAATCTAGCGAGAATCGCCTACGAGCAGTACTTC	CASSSFDVLSKPNLARIAYEQYF
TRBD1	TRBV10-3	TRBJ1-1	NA	TGTGCCATCAGTGGGACTCAAACAGGGGTCCGCCTCAGAGCTTTCTTT	CAISGTQTGVRLRAFF